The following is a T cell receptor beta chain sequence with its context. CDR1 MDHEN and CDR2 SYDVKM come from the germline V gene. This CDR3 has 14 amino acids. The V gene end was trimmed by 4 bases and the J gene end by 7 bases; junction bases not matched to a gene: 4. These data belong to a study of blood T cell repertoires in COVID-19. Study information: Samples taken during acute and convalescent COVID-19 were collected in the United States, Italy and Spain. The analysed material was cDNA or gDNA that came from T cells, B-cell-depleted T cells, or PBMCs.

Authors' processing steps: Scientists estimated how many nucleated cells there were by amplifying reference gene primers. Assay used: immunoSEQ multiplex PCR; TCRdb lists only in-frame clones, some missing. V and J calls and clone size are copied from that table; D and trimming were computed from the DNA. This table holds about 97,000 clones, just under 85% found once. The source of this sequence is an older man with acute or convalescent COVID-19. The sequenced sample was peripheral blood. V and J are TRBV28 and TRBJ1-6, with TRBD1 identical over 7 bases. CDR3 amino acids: CASSSGQKNSPLHF. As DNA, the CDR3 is TGTGCCAGCAGTTCGGGACAGAAAAATTCACCCCTCCACTTT.